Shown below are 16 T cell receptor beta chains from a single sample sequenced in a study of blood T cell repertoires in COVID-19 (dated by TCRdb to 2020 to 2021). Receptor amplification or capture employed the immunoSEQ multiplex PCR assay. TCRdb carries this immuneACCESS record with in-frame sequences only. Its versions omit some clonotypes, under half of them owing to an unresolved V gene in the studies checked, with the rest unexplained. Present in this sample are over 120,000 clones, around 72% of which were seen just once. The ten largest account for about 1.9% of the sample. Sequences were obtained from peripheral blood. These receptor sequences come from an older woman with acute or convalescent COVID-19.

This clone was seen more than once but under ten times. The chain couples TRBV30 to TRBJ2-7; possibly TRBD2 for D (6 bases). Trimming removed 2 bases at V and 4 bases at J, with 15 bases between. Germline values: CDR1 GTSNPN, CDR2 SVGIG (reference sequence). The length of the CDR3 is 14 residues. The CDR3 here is CAWSTGTGAYEQYF. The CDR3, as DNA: TGTGCCTGGAGTACCGGGACGGGAGCTTACGAGCAGTACTTC.

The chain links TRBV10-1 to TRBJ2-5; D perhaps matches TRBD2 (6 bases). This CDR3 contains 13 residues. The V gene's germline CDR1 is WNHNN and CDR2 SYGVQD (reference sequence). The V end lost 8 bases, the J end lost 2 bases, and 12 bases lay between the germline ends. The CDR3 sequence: CASAARGQETQYF. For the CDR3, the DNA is TGCGCCAGCGCGGCCCGGGGGCAAGAGACCCAGTACTTC.

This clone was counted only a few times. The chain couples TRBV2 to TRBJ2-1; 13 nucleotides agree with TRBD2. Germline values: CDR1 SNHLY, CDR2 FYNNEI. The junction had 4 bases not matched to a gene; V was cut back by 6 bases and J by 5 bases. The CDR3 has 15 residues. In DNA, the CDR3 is TGTGCCAGCAGGCCCGGGACTAGCGGGAACAATGAGCAGTTCTTC. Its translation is CASRPGTSGNNEQFF.

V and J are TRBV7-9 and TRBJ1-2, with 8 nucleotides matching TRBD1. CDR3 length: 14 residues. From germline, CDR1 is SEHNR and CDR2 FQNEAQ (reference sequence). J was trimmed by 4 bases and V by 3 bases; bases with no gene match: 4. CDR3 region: CASSFGDRGYGYTF. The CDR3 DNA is TGTGCCAGCAGCTTCGGAGACAGGGGCTATGGCTACACCTTC.

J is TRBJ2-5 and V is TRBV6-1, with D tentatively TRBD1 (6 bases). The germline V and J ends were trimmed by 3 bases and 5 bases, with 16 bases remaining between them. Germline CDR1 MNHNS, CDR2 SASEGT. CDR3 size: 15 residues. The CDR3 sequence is CASSETWTDGETQYF. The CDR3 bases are TGTGCCAGCAGTGAGACCTGGACAGACGGGGAGACCCAGTACTTC.

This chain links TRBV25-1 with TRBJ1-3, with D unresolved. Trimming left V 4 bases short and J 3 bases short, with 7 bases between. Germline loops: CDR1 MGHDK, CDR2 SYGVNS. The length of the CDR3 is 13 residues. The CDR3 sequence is CASSVTGGNTIYF. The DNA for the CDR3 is TGTGCCAGCAGTGTGACTGGTGGAAACACCATATATTTT.

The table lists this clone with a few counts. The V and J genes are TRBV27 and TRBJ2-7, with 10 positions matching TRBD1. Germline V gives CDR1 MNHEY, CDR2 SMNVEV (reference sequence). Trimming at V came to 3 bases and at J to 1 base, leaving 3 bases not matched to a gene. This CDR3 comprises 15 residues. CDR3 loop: CASSFRGQGSYEQYF. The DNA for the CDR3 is TGTGCCAGCAGTTTTAGGGGACAGGGGTCCTACGAGCAGTACTTC.

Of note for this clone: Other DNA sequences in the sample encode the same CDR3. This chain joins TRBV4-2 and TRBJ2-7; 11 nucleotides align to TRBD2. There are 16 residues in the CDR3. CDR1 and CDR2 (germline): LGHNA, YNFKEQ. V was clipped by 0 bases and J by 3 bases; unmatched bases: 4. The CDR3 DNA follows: TGTGCCAGCAGCCAAGAGCTAGCGGGAGGACGCTACGAGCAGTACTTC. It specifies CASSQELAGGRYEQYF.

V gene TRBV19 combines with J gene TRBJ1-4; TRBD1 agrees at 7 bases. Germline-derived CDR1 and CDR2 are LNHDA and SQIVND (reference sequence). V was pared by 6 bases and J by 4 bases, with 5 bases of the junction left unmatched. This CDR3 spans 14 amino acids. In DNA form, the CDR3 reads TGTGCCAGTAGCCTGGGACAGAATAATGAAAAACTGTTTTTT. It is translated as CASSLGQNNEKLFF.

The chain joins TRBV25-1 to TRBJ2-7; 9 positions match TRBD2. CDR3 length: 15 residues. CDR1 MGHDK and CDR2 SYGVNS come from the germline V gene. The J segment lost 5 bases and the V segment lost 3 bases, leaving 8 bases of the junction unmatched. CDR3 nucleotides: TGTGCCAGCAGTGACTTCACCGGGACTAGCAACGAGCAGTACTTC. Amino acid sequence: CASSDFTGTSNEQYF.

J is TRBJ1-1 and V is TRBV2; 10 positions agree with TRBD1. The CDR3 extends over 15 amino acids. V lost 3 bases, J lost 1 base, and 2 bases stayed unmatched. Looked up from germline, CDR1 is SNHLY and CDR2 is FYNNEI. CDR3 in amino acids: CASSEDRGENTEAFF. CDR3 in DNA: TGTGCCAGCAGTGAGGACAGGGGGGAGAACACTGAAGCTTTCTTT.

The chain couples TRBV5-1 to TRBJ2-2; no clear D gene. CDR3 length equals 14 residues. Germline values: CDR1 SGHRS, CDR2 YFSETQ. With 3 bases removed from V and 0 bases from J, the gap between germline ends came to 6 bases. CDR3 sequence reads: CASSSQANTGELFF. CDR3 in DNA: TGCGCCAGCAGCTCTCAGGCGAACACCGGGGAGCTGTTTTTT.

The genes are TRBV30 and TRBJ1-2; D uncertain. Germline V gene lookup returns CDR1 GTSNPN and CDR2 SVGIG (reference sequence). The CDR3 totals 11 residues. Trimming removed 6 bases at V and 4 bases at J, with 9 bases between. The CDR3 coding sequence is TGTGCCTGTCCCACGGTCTATGGCTACACCTTC. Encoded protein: CACPTVYGYTF.

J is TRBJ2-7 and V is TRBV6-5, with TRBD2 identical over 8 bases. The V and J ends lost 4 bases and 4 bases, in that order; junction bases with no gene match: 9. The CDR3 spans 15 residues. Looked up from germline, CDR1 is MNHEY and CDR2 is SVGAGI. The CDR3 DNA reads TGTGCCAGCAGTTTAAATAGCGGGACCTCTTACGAGCAGTACTTC. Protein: CASSLNSGTSYEQYF.

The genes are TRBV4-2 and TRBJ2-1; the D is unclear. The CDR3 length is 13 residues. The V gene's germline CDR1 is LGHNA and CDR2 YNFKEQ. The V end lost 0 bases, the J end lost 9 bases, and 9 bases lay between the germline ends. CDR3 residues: CASSQDRQAEQFF. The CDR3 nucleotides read TGTGCCAGCAGCCAAGACCGCCAGGCTGAGCAGTTCTTC.

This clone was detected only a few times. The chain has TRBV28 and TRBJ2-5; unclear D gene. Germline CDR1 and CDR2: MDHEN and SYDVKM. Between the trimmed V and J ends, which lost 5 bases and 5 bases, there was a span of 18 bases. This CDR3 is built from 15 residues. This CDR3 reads CASSPLSAWAETQYF. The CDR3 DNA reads TGTGCCAGCAGTCCCCTGTCAGCCTGGGCGGAGACCCAGTACTTC.